Detailed here is one T cell receptor (beta chain). The antigen is not known. The sample originates from a study of beta chain features in type 1 diabetes. The study, taken as a whole, reports: Type 1 diabetes patients had fewer VDJ junction insertions and more deletions.

Expressed TCRB transcripts were sequenced after all isolated RNA was converted to cDNA. Profiled with immunoSEQ multiplex PCR; TCRdb holds only in-frame clones, not every one. The repertoire holds some 300,000 clones, with approximately 8% as singletons. V lost 2 bases and J 2 bases, leaving 13 bases between the germline ends. Germline V gene data show CDR1 as GTSNPN and CDR2 as SVGIG (reference sequence). There are 15 residues in the CDR3. This receptor was obtained from a woman aged 18-30 years in good health. This sequence joins TRBV30 and TRBJ1-5; D remains unclear. Sequenced sample: central memory CD4+ T cells from blood. The CDR3 spells CAWSMEGWGNQPQHF. The CDR3, as DNA: TGTGCCTGGAGTATGGAGGGATGGGGCAATCAGCCCCAGCATTTT.